The T cell receptor beta chain described here comes from a study of TIL therapy for anti-PD-1-resistant metastatic lung cancer. The overall study: Median tumor PD-L1 proportion score was approximately 6.3%. Several tumors were EGFR-mutant and two were ALK-rearranged. Tumors carried a median roughly 1.5 non-synonymous mutations per megabase.

Time point described: pre-treatment sample, taken before nivolumab and TIL therapy. Pleural nodules or supraclavicular lymph nodes made up most of the excised metastases sampled. The immunoSEQ assay was v3. Survey-level samples got 1.5 million to 2.5 million read pairs; deep-level samples got roughly 5-6.5 million. This table comes from immunoSEQ multiplex PCR, and its TCRdb copy is limited to in-frame clones, with some not included. The sample has more than 90,000 clones; about 71% are singletons. V lost 1 base and J 2 bases, leaving 8 bases between the germline ends. The CDR3 covers 15 residues. Germline CDR1 is SEHNR and CDR2 is FQNEAQ (reference sequence).

This rearrangement joins TRBV7-9 to TRBJ2-2, with D tentatively TRBD1 (5 bases). The source material was tumor tissue, sampled at baseline. The clonotype originates from a person aged 25 to 80 with non-small cell lung cancer. The CDR3 DNA is TGTGCCAGCAGCTTAGTTCAGGGAAACACCGGGGAGCTGTTTTTT. Amino acid sequence: CASSLVQGNTGELFF.